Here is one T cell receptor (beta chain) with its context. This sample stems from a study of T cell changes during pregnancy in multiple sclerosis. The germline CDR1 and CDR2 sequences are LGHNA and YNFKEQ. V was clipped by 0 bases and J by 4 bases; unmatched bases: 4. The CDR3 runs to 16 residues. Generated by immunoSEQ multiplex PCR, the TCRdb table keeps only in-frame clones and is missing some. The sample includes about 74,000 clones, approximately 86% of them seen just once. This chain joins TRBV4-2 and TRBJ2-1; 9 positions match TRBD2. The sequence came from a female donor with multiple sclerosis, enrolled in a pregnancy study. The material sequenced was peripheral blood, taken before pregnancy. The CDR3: CASSQDLSGSYNEQFF. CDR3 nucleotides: TGTGCCAGCAGCCAAGATCTTAGCGGGAGTTACAATGAGCAGTTCTTC.